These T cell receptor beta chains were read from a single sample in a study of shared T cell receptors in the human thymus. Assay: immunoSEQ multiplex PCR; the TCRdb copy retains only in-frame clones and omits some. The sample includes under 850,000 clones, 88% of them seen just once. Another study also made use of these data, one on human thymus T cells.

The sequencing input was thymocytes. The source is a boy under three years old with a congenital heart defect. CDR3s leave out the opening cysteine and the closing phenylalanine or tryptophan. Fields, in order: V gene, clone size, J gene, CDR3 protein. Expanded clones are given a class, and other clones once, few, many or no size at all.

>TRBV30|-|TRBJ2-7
AFPRVTYEQY
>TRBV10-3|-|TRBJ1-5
AMADRNSSNQPQH
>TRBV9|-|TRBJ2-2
ASSVGGQANTGELF
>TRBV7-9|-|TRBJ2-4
AGGENIQY
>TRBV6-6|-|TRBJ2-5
ASSYGGEVKTQY
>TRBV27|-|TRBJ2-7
ASSPRSGGFGYEQY
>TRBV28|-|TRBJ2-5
ASSLKRLAGGQETQY
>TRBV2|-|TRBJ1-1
ASSEARDRGRRNTEAF
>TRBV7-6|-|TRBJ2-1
ASSPRGLAGAAEQF
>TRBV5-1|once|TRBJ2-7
ASSPGDSTYEQY
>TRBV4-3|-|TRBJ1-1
ASSRGGTELIPPYEAF
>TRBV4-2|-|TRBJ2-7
ASSQDHRKPHYEQY
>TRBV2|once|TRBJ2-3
ASRPGTGGTDTQY
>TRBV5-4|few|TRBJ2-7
ASSPYSGGSYEQY
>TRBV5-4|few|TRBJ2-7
ASSSVYEQY
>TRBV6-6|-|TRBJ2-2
ASSYSGDENSV
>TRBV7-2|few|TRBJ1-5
ASSEDGYSNQPQH